These T cell receptor beta chains were read from a single sample in a study of blood T cell repertoires in COVID-19. TCRdb's table, derived via immunoSEQ multiplex PCR, lists solely in-frame clones and lacks some. The data contain 110,000 to 150,000 clones, about 86% of them singletons. Sequenced sample: peripheral blood. The receptors stem from a woman aged 35 to 49 with acute or convalescent COVID-19. CDR3s include the opening cysteine and the closing phenylalanine or tryptophan. The D gene is left open where the match is weak. Clone size is shown for a subset of rows, as once, few, many or a class of expanded clone.

abundance | d_gene | j_gene | v_gene | len | CDR3aa | CDR3nt
- | TRBD1 | TRBJ2-5 | TRBV23-1 | 14 | CASSQSGQGKTQYF | TGCGCCAGCAGTCAATCTGGACAGGGTAAGACCCAGTACTTC
- | TRBD1 | TRBJ1-1 | TRBV6-5 | 16 | CASSLRQGREGTEAFF | TGTGCCAGCAGTTTACGACAGGGTCGGGAGGGCACGGAAGCTTTCTTT
- | - | TRBJ2-5 | TRBV10-3 | 12 | CAISPASETQYF | TGTGCCATCAGCCCAGCGTCGGAGACCCAGTACTTC
- | TRBD1 | TRBJ1-2 | TRBV2 | 15 | CASSEGYRGRDGYTF | TGTGCCAGCAGTGAGGGGTACAGGGGGCGCGACGGCTACACCTTC
- | - | TRBJ1-5 | TRBV18 | 13 | CASSPTVDQPQHF | TGTGCCAGCTCACCGACAGTAGATCAGCCCCAGCATTTT
- | - | TRBJ1-3 | TRBV10-3 | 15 | CAISGNSGSGNTIYF | TGTGCCATCAGTGGGAACTCAGGGTCCGGAAACACCATATATTTT
- | TRBD2 | TRBJ2-2 | TRBV11-2 | 16 | CASSLGLAFWTGELFF | TGTGCCAGCAGCTTAGGACTAGCGTTTTGGACCGGGGAGCTGTTTTTT
few | - | TRBJ2-2 | TRBV7-9 | 16 | CASTGGTGRFTGELFF | TGTGCCAGCACCGGGGGGACAGGACGTTTCACCGGGGAGCTGTTTTTT
- | - | TRBJ2-2 | TRBV18 | 16 | CASSPSGERRTGELFF | TGTGCCAGCTCACCGTCAGGGGAGAGAAGGACCGGGGAGCTGTTTTTT
few | - | TRBJ2-5 | TRBV7-3 | 15 | CASSSGVDSQETQYF | TGTGCCAGCAGCTCTGGGGTTGACAGCCAAGAGACCCAGTACTTC
once | - | TRBJ1-1 | TRBV2 | 15 | CASSEGSNRNTEAFF | TGTGCCAGCAGTGAAGGATCCAACAGGAACACTGAAGCTTTCTTT
- | - | TRBJ1-2 | TRBV18 | 14 | CASSLQQVDYGYTF | TGTGCCAGCTCACTACAACAGGTAGACTATGGCTACACCTTC
- | TRBD2 | TRBJ2-2 | TRBV3-1/TRBV3-2 | 17 | CASSPSGLAGRAGELFF | TGTGCCAGCAGCCCTTCGGGACTAGCGGGGAGAGCCGGGGAGCTGTTTTTT
- | - | TRBJ2-3 | TRBV30 | 14 | CAWRWGGSTDTQYF | TGTGCCTGGAGGTGGGGGGGCAGCACAGATACGCAGTATTTT
- | TRBD1 | TRBJ1-3 | TRBV19 | 18 | CASRAPRDDRALGNTIYF | TGTGCCAGTAGAGCCCCCCGCGACGACAGGGCCCTTGGAAACACCATATATTTT
- | TRBD1 | TRBJ2-7 | TRBV7-9 | 15 | CASSLVAGTGNEQYF | TGTGCCAGCAGCTTAGTCGCCGGGACAGGGAACGAGCAGTACTTC
- | TRBD1 | TRBJ2-1 | TRBV6-4 | 15 | CASRETGEGVNEQFF | TGTGCCAGCAGAGAGACAGGGGAAGGGGTAAATGAGCAGTTCTTC
large | - | TRBJ1-2 | TRBV27 | 15 | CASSLSRGGLNGYTF | TGTGCCAGCAGTTTATCGAGGGGAGGTTTGAATGGCTACACCTTC
- | - | TRBJ1-2 | TRBV6-5 | 11 | CASQSLYGYTF | TGTGCCAGCCAGTCCCTCTATGGCTACACCTTC
- | - | TRBJ2-1 | TRBV10-3 | 14 | CAIAGSRTDNEQFF | TGTGCCATCGCGGGGTCACGGACCGACAATGAGCAGTTCTTC
- | - | TRBJ1-6 | TRBV19 | 15 | CASSIWNRENSPLHF | TGTGCCAGTAGTATATGGAACAGGGAGAATTCACCCCTCCACTTT
- | - | TRBJ1-1 | TRBV19 | 13 | CASSNREIAEAFF | TGTGCCAGTAGTAACAGGGAAATCGCTGAAGCTTTCTTT
- | TRBD1 | TRBJ2-7 | TRBV19 | 14 | CASKKTGLPSEQYF | TGTGCCAGTAAAAAGACAGGGCTCCCCTCCGAGCAGTACTTC
- | - | TRBJ1-2 | TRBV7-2 | 13 | CASSLGRVYGYTF | TGTGCCAGCAGCTTAGGCAGGGTATATGGCTACACCTTC
once | TRBD2 | TRBJ2-2 | TRBV11-3 | 17 | CASSPGAGGLNTGELFF | TGTGCCAGCAGCCCAGGTGCGGGAGGGCTGAACACCGGGGAGCTGTTTTTT
- | TRBD1 | TRBJ2-7 | TRBV18 | 16 | CASSPQGDRTIGEQYF | TGTGCCAGCTCACCACAGGGGGACAGAACTATTGGCGAGCAGTACTTC
- | TRBD2 | TRBJ2-5 | TRBV5-4 | 13 | CASSPGLAEGQYF | TGTGCCAGCAGCCCGGGACTAGCGGAGGGCCAGTACTTC
- | - | TRBJ1-1 | TRBV2 | 14 | CASSERGRNTEAFF | TGTGCCAGCAGTGAAAGGGGGAGAAACACTGAAGCTTTCTTT
- | TRBD1 | TRBJ1-5 | TRBV19 | 16 | CASSMTTGGWGQPQHF | TGTGCCAGTAGTATGACCACAGGGGGATGGGGTCAGCCCCAGCATTTT
- | - | TRBJ2-1 | TRBV6-5 | 14 | CASSRDFSYNEQFF | TGTGCCAGCAGCCGGGACTTCTCCTACAATGAGCAGTTCTTC
- | - | TRBJ1-1 | TRBV2 | 14 | CASTFQGTITEAFF | TGTGCCAGCACCTTCCAGGGGACGATCACTGAAGCTTTCTTT
- | TRBD1 | TRBJ2-2 | TRBV6-1 | 18 | CASSEVRQGASGTGELFF | TGTGCCAGCAGTGAAGTCCGACAGGGGGCAAGTGGCACCGGGGAGCTGTTTTTT
- | - | TRBJ1-1 | TRBV6-2/TRBV6-3 | 13 | CASSFWALREAFF | TGTGCCAGCAGTTTTTGGGCCCTTCGTGAAGCTTTCTTT
- | - | TRBJ1-5 | TRBV12-3/TRBV12-4 | 13 | CATAGGKNQPQHF | TGTGCCACCGCGGGGGGAAAGAATCAGCCCCAGCATTTT
- | TRBD2 | TRBJ2-6 | TRBV4-1 | 21 | CASSHEIAGGARLSGANVLTF | TGCGCCAGCAGCCATGAGATAGCGGGGGGGGCTCGTTTGTCTGGGGCCAACGTCCTGACTTTC
- | TRBD1 | TRBJ1-2 | TRBV13 | 15 | CASSEGGTVGYGYTF | TGTGCCAGCAGCGAAGGGGGGACAGTCGGCTATGGCTACACCTTC
- | TRBD2 | TRBJ2-7 | TRBV10-3 | 19 | CAISEVLAGARGGAYEQYF | TGTGCCATCAGTGAGGTGCTAGCGGGGGCCAGAGGGGGGGCCTACGAGCAGTACTTC
- | - | TRBJ1-2 | TRBV5-1 | 15 | CASSPYRDFSYGYTF | TGCGCCAGCAGCCCCTACCGTGACTTCTCTTATGGCTACACCTTC
- | TRBD1 | TRBJ1-3 | TRBV7-6 | 15 | CASSLVGGGGNTIYF | TGTGCCAGCAGCTTAGTAGGGGGCGGCGGAAACACCATATATTTT
- | - | TRBJ2-3 | TRBV15 | 12 | CATSELRDTQYF | TGTGCCACCAGCGAACTCCGCGATACGCAGTATTTT
- | TRBD1 | TRBJ1-4 | TRBV7-9 | 13 | CASGQGANEKLFF | TGTGCCAGCGGACAGGGGGCTAATGAAAAACTGTTTTTT
- | - | TRBJ1-4 | TRBV27 | 14 | CASGRGWTNEKLFF | TGTGCCAGTGGGAGGGGGTGGACTAATGAAAAACTGTTTTTT
- | TRBD1 | TRBJ1-2 | TRBV28 | 14 | CASMEVQGTKGYTF | TGTGCCAGCATGGAGGTACAGGGGACAAAGGGCTACACCTTC
- | TRBD1 | TRBJ1-1 | TRBV19 | 14 | CASSRGRVLTEAFF | TGTGCCAGTAGCAGGGGGCGCGTTCTCACTGAAGCTTTCTTT
- | - | TRBJ2-4 | TRBV2 | 13 | CASSEDSGDIQYF | TGTGCCAGCAGTGAAGATTCCGGAGACATTCAGTACTTC
- | - | TRBJ2-1 | TRBV7-9 | 15 | CASSLGFASYNEQFF | TGTGCCAGCAGCCTCGGTTTTGCCTCCTACAATGAGCAGTTCTTC
- | TRBD1 | TRBJ1-2 | TRBV6-2/TRBV6-3 | 12 | CASSDRTGRHTF | TGTGCCAGCAGTGATCGGACAGGGAGGCACACCTTC
once | - | TRBJ2-1 | TRBV7-3 | 15 | CASSLNRDLYNEQFF | TGTGCCAGCAGCTTGAACCGGGACTTATACAATGAGCAGTTCTTC
once | - | TRBJ1-2 | TRBV5-6 | 13 | CASSFQHNYGYTF | TGTGCCAGCAGCTTCCAACATAACTATGGCTACACCTTC
- | TRBD2 | TRBJ2-2 | TRBV7-2 | 17 | CASSLYSGGANTGELFF | TGTGCCAGCAGCTTGTACAGCGGGGGGGCGAACACCGGGGAGCTGTTTTTT
- | - | TRBJ1-3 | TRBV7-8 | 15 | CASSSLTGLGNTIYF | TGTGCCAGCAGCTCCTTGACAGGACTCGGAAACACCATATATTTT
- | TRBD1 | TRBJ1-4 | TRBV10-3 | 18 | CAISESRDRGHWDEKLFF | TGTGCCATCAGTGAGTCCCGGGACAGGGGTCATTGGGATGAAAAACTGTTTTTT
- | - | TRBJ2-3 | TRBV27 | 13 | CASSLLATDTQYF | TGTGCCAGCAGCTTACTAGCAACAGATACGCAGTATTTT
- | - | TRBJ1-2 | TRBV6-2/TRBV6-3 | 12 | CASSWRGYGYTF | TGTGCCAGCAGTTGGAGGGGCTATGGCTACACCTTC
few | - | TRBJ2-7 | TRBV27 | 15 | CASSLSRGLLNEQYF | TGTGCCAGCAGTTTATCCAGGGGCCTCCTAAACGAGCAGTACTTC